These T cell receptor beta chains were read from a single sample in a study of post-analysis software for immune sequencing data. TCRdb itself ran the PCR reads through MiXCR, one entry per CDR3 protein. The data hold roughly 700,000 distinct CDR3 sequences, with roughly 27% observed a single time. The sequencing input was blood. These receptors were collected from a girl aged 5-17 years with multiple sclerosis. Both conserved end residues are part of each CDR3. Fields, in order: CDR3 length, V gene, J gene, D gene, clone size, CDR3 DNA, CDR3 protein. D genes are given only for firm matches. Clone size is shown for a subset of rows, as once, few, many or a class of expanded clone.

CDR3 length: 13
V gene: TRBV29-1
J gene: TRBJ2-7
D gene: .
clone size: few
CDR3 DNA: TGCAGCGTCATGACGGGGTTCTTTGCCGAGCAGTACTTC
CDR3 protein: CSVMTGFFAEQYF

CDR3 length: 21
V gene: TRBV5-1
J gene: TRBJ2-1
D gene: TRBD2
clone size: .
CDR3 DNA: TGCGCCAGCAGCCCTCTGGGGGCGGGGGGGATCGATTCGAGCTCCTACAATGAGCAGTTCTTC
CDR3 protein: CASSPLGAGGIDSSSYNEQFF

CDR3 length: 16
V gene: TRBV7-8
J gene: TRBJ2-3
D gene: TRBD1
clone size: few
CDR3 DNA: TGTGCCAGCAGCCCCCCGGCAGGGGGTTTCACAGATACGCAGTATTTT
CDR3 protein: CASSPPAGGFTDTQYF

CDR3 length: 17
V gene: TRBV6-1
J gene: TRBJ2-5
D gene: TRBD1
clone size: few
CDR3 DNA: TGTGCCAGCAGCCCTTTCGCGGGACAGGGGATGTTAGAGACCCAGTACTTC
CDR3 protein: CASSPFAGQGMLETQYF

CDR3 length: 17
V gene: TRBV27
J gene: TRBJ2-7
D gene: .
clone size: many
CDR3 DNA: TGTGCCAGCAGCCCCAGGTTAGGGACCCCTCATACGGGGGAGCAGTACTTC
CDR3 protein: CASSPRLGTPHTGEQYF

CDR3 length: 16
V gene: TRBV7-2
J gene: TRBJ2-7
D gene: .
clone size: few
CDR3 DNA: TGTGCCAGCAGCTTAGAGGGCGGGGGCCAGGTATACGAGCAGTACTTC
CDR3 protein: CASSLEGGGQVYEQYF

CDR3 length: 19
V gene: TRBV5-1
J gene: TRBJ1-4
D gene: TRBD1
clone size: few
CDR3 DNA: TGCGCCAGCAGCGGAAGCCCAGGGGGTTTTGCTGTGACTAATGAAAAACTGTTTTTT
CDR3 protein: CASSGSPGGFAVTNEKLFF

CDR3 length: 18
V gene: TRBV4-3
J gene: TRBJ2-3
D gene: .
clone size: .
CDR3 DNA: TGCGCCAGCAGCCAAGAGGGGTACCTCGGGTCATCCACAGATACGCAGTATTTT
CDR3 protein: CASSQEGYLGSSTDTQYF

CDR3 length: 16
V gene: TRBV27
J gene: TRBJ2-2
D gene: .
clone size: .
CDR3 DNA: TGTGCCAGCAATTTCGGAGTTTTGGGTAACACCGGGGAGCTGTTTTTT
CDR3 protein: CASNFGVLGNTGELFF

CDR3 length: 12
V gene: TRBV29-1
J gene: TRBJ2-5
D gene: .
clone size: many
CDR3 DNA: TGCAGCGTTGAATTGGGTAGGGAGACCCAGTACTTC
CDR3 protein: CSVELGRETQYF

CDR3 length: 16
V gene: TRBV2
J gene: TRBJ1-2
D gene: TRBD1
clone size: .
CDR3 DNA: TGTGCCGGGGGAAGCACCGGGACAGGGAGTAACTATGGCTACACCTTC
CDR3 protein: CAGGSTGTGSNYGYTF

CDR3 length: 16
V gene: TRBV20-1
J gene: TRBJ2-5
D gene: TRBD2
clone size: few
CDR3 DNA: TGCAGTGCCCTCCCGACTAGCGGGGAGTACCAAGAGACCCAGTACTTC
CDR3 protein: CSALPTSGEYQETQYF

CDR3 length: 16
V gene: TRBV10-3
J gene: TRBJ2-1
D gene: TRBD2
clone size: .
CDR3 DNA: TGTGCCATCAGTGAGGGGACTAGCGGGGCCTACAATGAGCAGTTCTTC
CDR3 protein: CAISEGTSGAYNEQFF

CDR3 length: 15
V gene: TRBV7-9
J gene: TRBJ1-1
D gene: .
clone size: few
CDR3 DNA: TGTGCCAGCAGCTTACCAGGGGCCCTGAACACTGAAGCTTTCTTT
CDR3 protein: CASSLPGALNTEAFF

CDR3 length: 14
V gene: TRBV12-3/TRBV12-4
J gene: TRBJ1-6
D gene: .
clone size: few
CDR3 DNA: TGTGCCAGCAGTTTGAGGGTCGGTAATTCACCCCTCCACTTT
CDR3 protein: CASSLRVGNSPLHF

CDR3 length: 14
V gene: TRBV6-5
J gene: TRBJ1-1
D gene: .
clone size: .
CDR3 DNA: TGTGCCAGCAGTTACGATCAGGGAGACACTGAAGCTTTCTTT
CDR3 protein: CASSYDQGDTEAFF

CDR3 length: 14
V gene: TRBV20-1
J gene: TRBJ2-7
D gene: .
clone size: few
CDR3 DNA: TGCAGTGCTAGAGATCGGGACAAGCCCTACGAGCAGTACTTC
CDR3 protein: CSARDRDKPYEQYF

CDR3 length: 17
V gene: TRBV28
J gene: TRBJ2-7
D gene: TRBD2
clone size: few
CDR3 DNA: TGTGCCAGCAGTTTAGATACCGTCGGGACTAGCGGATACGAGCAGTACTTC
CDR3 protein: CASSLDTVGTSGYEQYF

CDR3 length: 13
V gene: TRBV11-2
J gene: TRBJ1-1
D gene: TRBD1
clone size: .
CDR3 DNA: TGTGCCAGCAGCCCTGGGACAGGGGCCGAAGCTTTCTTT
CDR3 protein: CASSPGTGAEAFF

CDR3 length: 14
V gene: TRBV20-1
J gene: TRBJ2-5
D gene: .
clone size: .
CDR3 DNA: TGCAGCTCATCCACGGGACGCGGGGTGTTGACCCAGTACTTC
CDR3 protein: CSSSTGRGVLTQYF

CDR3 length: 16
V gene: TRBV12-3/TRBV12-4
J gene: TRBJ1-1
D gene: TRBD1
clone size: .
CDR3 DNA: TGTGCCAGCAGTTTTAGCAGGGGGCGCATCCTCACTGAAGCTTTCTTT
CDR3 protein: CASSFSRGRILTEAFF

CDR3 length: 14
V gene: TRBV29-1
J gene: TRBJ2-1
D gene: .
clone size: few
CDR3 DNA: TGCAGCGGGGCGGACTTCTCACGCTACAATGAGCAGTTCTTC
CDR3 protein: CSGADFSRYNEQFF

CDR3 length: 12
V gene: TRBV20-1
J gene: TRBJ1-5
D gene: .
clone size: few
CDR3 DNA: TGCAGTGCGCCGGACAGTGGCCAGCCCCAGCATTTT
CDR3 protein: CSAPDSGQPQHF

CDR3 length: 12
V gene: TRBV7-9
J gene: TRBJ1-2
D gene: TRBD1
clone size: few
CDR3 DNA: TGTGCCAGCAGCCGACAGGGATGGGGCTACACCTTC
CDR3 protein: CASSRQGWGYTF

CDR3 length: 13
V gene: TRBV7-2
J gene: TRBJ2-1
D gene: .
clone size: once
CDR3 DNA: TGTGCCAGCAGCCTCGGGATCCACAATGAGCAGTTCTTC
CDR3 protein: CASSLGIHNEQFF

CDR3 length: 15
V gene: TRBV19
J gene: TRBJ1-5
D gene: TRBD1
clone size: .
CDR3 DNA: TGTGCCAGTAGTATAGTCGTCAGGGGGGGACAGCCCCAGCATTTT
CDR3 protein: CASSIVVRGGQPQHF

CDR3 length: 16
V gene: TRBV6-2/TRBV6-3
J gene: TRBJ2-1
D gene: .
clone size: .
CDR3 DNA: TGTGCCAGCAGTTACTCGGCGCGTAGCTCCTACAATGAGCAGTTCTTC
CDR3 protein: CASSYSARSSYNEQFF

CDR3 length: 17
V gene: TRBV7-9
J gene: TRBJ2-7
D gene: .
clone size: few
CDR3 DNA: TGTGCCAGCAGCGGTTCCGTCCGCGGTCAGAGCTCCTACGAGCAGTACTTC
CDR3 protein: CASSGSVRGQSSYEQYF

CDR3 length: 12
V gene: TRBV6-1
J gene: TRBJ1-1
D gene: .
clone size: few
CDR3 DNA: TGTGCCAGCAGCCCTTCGTATGCCTCAGCTTTCTTT
CDR3 protein: CASSPSYASAFF

CDR3 length: 13
V gene: TRBV12-3/TRBV12-4
J gene: TRBJ1-1
D gene: .
clone size: .
CDR3 DNA: TGTGCCAGCAGGGGGAGGGAAGACACTGAAGCTTTCTTT
CDR3 protein: CASRGREDTEAFF

CDR3 length: 11
V gene: TRBV6-6
J gene: TRBJ2-1
D gene: TRBD2
clone size: .
CDR3 DNA: TGTGCCAGCAGCCTGGGACTAGCGGCGTTCTTC
CDR3 protein: CASSLGLAAFF

CDR3 length: 15
V gene: TRBV15
J gene: TRBJ2-1
D gene: .
clone size: .
CDR3 DNA: TGTGCCACCAGCAGAGCGATCGGGGGCTACAATGAGCAGTTCTTC
CDR3 protein: CATSRAIGGYNEQFF

CDR3 length: 14
V gene: TRBV3-1
J gene: TRBJ2-7
D gene: .
clone size: .
CDR3 DNA: TGTGCCAGCAGCCAAGAGGTCACGGGGGTCGAGCAGTACTTC
CDR3 protein: CASSQEVTGVEQYF

CDR3 length: 16
V gene: TRBV10-3
J gene: TRBJ1-2
D gene: .
clone size: .
CDR3 DNA: TGTGCCATCAGCGAGGCACAGGTCGGGGGCCACTATGGCTACACCTTC
CDR3 protein: CAISEAQVGGHYGYTF

CDR3 length: 14
V gene: TRBV7-2
J gene: TRBJ1-1
D gene: .
clone size: few
CDR3 DNA: TGTGCCAGCAGCATACGGACATCTAACACTGAAGCTTTCTTT
CDR3 protein: CASSIRTSNTEAFF

CDR3 length: 14
V gene: TRBV5-1
J gene: TRBJ2-1
D gene: TRBD1
clone size: .
CDR3 DNA: TGCGCCAGCACCGATCCGACAGGGTACAATGAGCAGTTCTTC
CDR3 protein: CASTDPTGYNEQFF

CDR3 length: 14
V gene: TRBV7-2
J gene: TRBJ2-7
D gene: TRBD2
clone size: few
CDR3 DNA: TGTGCCAGCAGCTCTTCTAGCGGTTCCTACGAGCAGTACTTC
CDR3 protein: CASSSSSGSYEQYF

CDR3 length: 14
V gene: TRBV4-3
J gene: TRBJ1-2
D gene: .
clone size: many
CDR3 DNA: TGCGCCAGCAGCCAAGAGGCGGCCAACTATGGCTACACCTTC
CDR3 protein: CASSQEAANYGYTF

CDR3 length: 14
V gene: TRBV7-2
J gene: TRBJ1-2
D gene: .
clone size: .
CDR3 DNA: TGTGCCAGCAGCCTCCTGGCCCGGGGGTATGGCTACACCTTC
CDR3 protein: CASSLLARGYGYTF

CDR3 length: 15
V gene: TRBV5-1
J gene: TRBJ2-7
D gene: .
clone size: .
CDR3 DNA: TGCGCCAGCAGCCCGGGGGGCAGGGGGACCTACGAGCAGTACTTC
CDR3 protein: CASSPGGRGTYEQYF

CDR3 length: 13
V gene: TRBV24-1
J gene: TRBJ1-1
D gene: TRBD1
clone size: .
CDR3 DNA: TGTGCCACCAGTGGGGCAGGGGGCACGGGGGCTTTCTTT
CDR3 protein: CATSGAGGTGAFF

CDR3 length: 16
V gene: TRBV20-1
J gene: TRBJ2-1
D gene: .
clone size: few
CDR3 DNA: TGCAGTGCTAGAGATGGGAGCGCGCGATCCTACAATGAGCAGTTCTTC
CDR3 protein: CSARDGSARSYNEQFF

CDR3 length: 13
V gene: TRBV20-1
J gene: TRBJ1-5
D gene: .
clone size: .
CDR3 DNA: TGCAGCGTCCAGGGCCCGGGCAATCAGCCCCAGCATTTT
CDR3 protein: CSVQGPGNQPQHF

CDR3 length: 14
V gene: TRBV11-2
J gene: TRBJ2-7
D gene: TRBD2
clone size: .
CDR3 DNA: TGTGCCAGCAGCTTCGGTAGCGGGAGCCACGAGCAGTACTTC
CDR3 protein: CASSFGSGSHEQYF

CDR3 length: 16
V gene: TRBV11-2
J gene: TRBJ1-1
D gene: .
clone size: few
CDR3 DNA: TGTGCCAGCAGCTTCCCGGCGGGGGTGATGAACACTGAAGCTTTCTTT
CDR3 protein: CASSFPAGVMNTEAFF

CDR3 length: 13
V gene: TRBV7-2
J gene: TRBJ1-2
D gene: .
clone size: .
CDR3 DNA: TGTGCCAGCAGCTTACGCGTTAACTATGGCTACACCTTC
CDR3 protein: CASSLRVNYGYTF

CDR3 length: 13
V gene: TRBV6-2/TRBV6-3
J gene: TRBJ2-1
D gene: .
clone size: few
CDR3 DNA: TGTGCCAGCCGGTGGACAGCCTACAATGAGCAGTTCTTC
CDR3 protein: CASRWTAYNEQFF

CDR3 length: 15
V gene: TRBV5-1
J gene: TRBJ2-1
D gene: TRBD1
clone size: few
CDR3 DNA: TGCGCCAGCAGCCCGGGACAGGGGGCCGAGAATGAGCAGTTCTTC
CDR3 protein: CASSPGQGAENEQFF

CDR3 length: 17
V gene: TRBV11-2
J gene: TRBJ2-1
D gene: TRBD1
clone size: few
CDR3 DNA: TGTGCCAGCAGCTTAGCGTTGGTCAGGGGGCGTTACAATGAGCAGTTCTTC
CDR3 protein: CASSLALVRGRYNEQFF